This T cell receptor beta chain was sequenced in a study of cytomegalovirus exposure and HLA in healthy donors (dated by TCRdb to the late 2010s). For context, the study as a whole: According to an earlier analysis of several hundred of the donors, 150 million to 200 million T cells yielded 117 million unique TCR beta sequences and about 300 Gb of sequence data. An early release that covered about 600 HLA-typed donors contained 250 to 350 gigabases of sequencing data and 80 million or so unique TCR sequences. The genetic ancestry cluster associated with self-reported Caucasian donors included 81% of the roughly 400 genotyped donors. The study aimed to test whether cataloging public T cell receptors could reveal signatures of past pathogen exposure. The study used immunosequencing to profile the T cell repertoires of 670 or so subjects and linked those repertoires to cytomegalovirus serostatus. A separate validation cohort of roughly 130 different subjects was used in addition to the roughly 700-subject first cohort. The study combined high-throughput TCR immunosequencing, statistical association of individual TCRs with disease status, and machine learning to predict cytomegalovirus infection status. In a later analysis, previously published TCR beta repertoires from about 640 donors were re-analyzed and high-resolution HLA genotyping was added so that TCR occurrence patterns could be studied. In the later analysis, no new phenotypic data were used to find candidate immune exposures; instead, reliance was placed on TCR beta sequences and their occurrence across donors. To decide whether each TCR beta V gene segment behaved as functional or pseudogenic, an earlier analysis of approximately 600 of the donors relied on high-throughput TCR beta sequencing. Alongside the repertoire data, information on donor age, sex, ethnicity and CMV serostatus was compiled. Genome-wide SNP genotypes for about 55% of the roughly 670 donors were used in a later genetic analysis, which treated that subset as a discovery cohort. All discovery cohort repertoires had been generated using a single sequencing platform. HLA typing included class I and class II loci at four-digit resolution. Typing coverage differed by locus: A, B, C, DRB1 and DQB1 were typed in about 620-640 donors, DQA1 in 522, DPA1 in nearly 610, and DPB1 in 472. Because of strong linkage in the cohort, roughly five DR-DQ haplotypes were treated as single units for association and clustering. Among about 390 genotyped donors of the cohort, an average of around 240,000 unique TCR beta nucleotide sequences were sequenced per donor, 15% to 20% of them non-productive.

The cohort comprised fewer than 700 healthy bone marrow donors. At the time of sampling, all cohort members were nominally healthy, though unrecorded immune exposures were likely present. The donor was CMV seropositive and was included in the group of 300 or so seropositive cohort members. A peripheral blood sample was collected from each donor, and TCR beta sequencing was performed on peripheral blood mononuclear cells. The Qiagen DNeasy Blood Extraction Kit was used to extract genomic DNA from the blood cell samples. Taken from cysteine to phenylalanine, the CDR3 has 16 residues. The kept DNA is CDR3 alone, 48 bases in frame from the first base. Trimming at the junction amounts to 5 bases on V and 1 base on J, and the germline ends lie 15 bases apart. The germline V gene (reference sequence) sets CDR1 to LNHDA and CDR2 to SQIVND. On this clone: Its recognized antigen is unknown. It has no much larger one-base neighbor in the sample; base qualities were not kept.

Library creation used the immunoSEQ multiplex PCR assay. For the multiplex PCR, a mixture combining 60 forward primers for TCR Vbeta segments and 13 reverse primers for TCR Jbeta segments was used. Amplification of the CDR3 region of rearranged TCR beta genes was performed with a multiplex PCR assay on genomic DNA. On the Illumina HiSeq System, the amplified TCR beta libraries were sequenced as 87-base-pair reads. In the original analysis: In a later analysis, roughly 80 million unique TCR beta chains were counted across the roughly 610 repertoires, and roughly 10 million of these chains were shared by at least two donors. To remove PCR and sequencing errors, raw reads were error-corrected and collapsed into unique sequences using a nearest-neighbor algorithm that merged closely related sequences. To assign V, D and J gene segments, CDR3 sequences were aligned to IMGT reference sequences. Each retained sequence needed at least a six-nucleotide match to both a V gene segment and a J gene segment. Rearrangements were classified as productive when the CDR3 lacked stop codons and remained in frame with V and J, and all other rearrangements were classified as non-productive. Following IMGT convention, CDR3 was defined as the stretch from the second conserved V-encoded cysteine to the conserved J-encoded phenylalanine. In an earlier analysis of around 600 of the donors, sequences lacking an unambiguous match to a single V gene segment were excluded. An earlier analysis of fewer than 650 of the donors classified V segments as functional when productive rearrangements were above 56.7% and as segregating when the standard deviation between donors was above 5%. A statistical classification framework was developed to diagnose cytomegalovirus status using the catalog of TCR beta chain sequences. V and J gene assignment, in a later analysis, came from comparing TCR nucleotide sequences with IMGT/GENE-DB human TR gene sequences. The TCRdist pipeline was used in a later analysis to assign CDR3 sequences and most-parsimonious VDJ recombination scenarios. In a later analysis, every TCR beta chain was defined by the combination of its CDR3 amino acid sequence and its V-gene family, and reads without a unique V-gene family were dropped. As a way to deal with suspected cross-contamination and a sequencing artifact, a later analysis dropped approximately 570 nucleotide sequences that were highly shared and had low generation probability. A later analysis calculated a clonal expansion index for each public chain from normalized within-repertoire ranks of inferred template counts. Generation probabilities in a later analysis came from a VDJ recombination model fitted to out-of-frame rearrangements, and those results were checked against IGoR. In a later analysis, hypergeometric tests were used to score TCR-TCR, TCR-HLA and TCR-CMV co-occurrence, with a repertoire-size bias correction applied to TCR pairs. To estimate false discovery rates, a later analysis permuted the HLA or CMV assignments 20 times. In a later analysis, co-occurring TCRs were grouped with DBSCAN, and TCRdist sequence similarity was added when clustering was performed within HLA-allele-positive subsets. Repertoires with fewer than 30,000 or more than 120,000 public chains, plus five repertoires with anomalous nucleotide sharing, were excluded from co-occurrence clustering. As stored in TCRdb, this immuneACCESS dataset retains in-frame rearrangements with V and J assigned. A fraction of the clones does not appear; measured against another copy, unresolved V genes explain less than half of the discrepancy, and the remainder lacks a known reason. Clonal size and the V and J genes are those of that table, whereas D and trimming came from the DNA. For this sample there are roughly 120,000 clones; around four fifths appear just once. 11% of the sample is held by the ten biggest clonotypes.

Study-wide findings and limitations: Across donors, most TCR sequences were observed very rarely, whereas some public TCRs were present in many individuals. A later analysis reported that several top co-occurrence clusters appeared linked to parvovirus B19, influenza, CMV and Epstein-Barr virus. Correlated functional status among segregating V segments might be attributable to linkage disequilibrium, but an unknown experimental factor could not be ruled out. A later analysis found that most CMV-associated TCR beta chains appeared HLA-restricted, with HLA associations seemingly driven largely by CMV exposure. Because the 87-base-pair reads could not distinguish some IMGT-functional V segments, including TRBV6-2 and TRBV6-3, those segments were excluded. A total of fewer than 200 TCR beta chains were listed by the study as associated with cytomegalovirus. A later analysis found that HLA-associated TCR beta chains were more clonally expanded and had lower generation probabilities than equally common non-associated chains. According to the authors, the approach could potentially be generalized to other disease states and immunological phenotypes. A later analysis found that TCR association rates varied across HLA loci, with DRB1 alleles showing the most associated TCRs and HLA-C alleles the fewest. In a later genetic analysis, a missense DCLRE1C variant was associated with V-gene and J-gene trimming of TCR beta chains, and the association was replicated in an independent cohort. In an earlier analysis of 587 of the donors, most TCR beta V segments appeared in productive rearrangements about 87% or about 30% of the time, broadly matching IMGT annotations. In vitro tests confirmed that a few of the cytomegalovirus-associated TCR beta chains recognize cytomegalovirus antigens. The only immune exposure information available for the cohort was CMV serostatus. Because counts were too low, roughly 17 rarely observed V segments, including chromosome 9 orphons, were left out of the earlier analysis of 587 of the donors. This cohort had only TCR beta chains sequenced, and the lack of alpha or paired-chain data limited which features could be detected. A group of highly shared sequence variants was considered likely to be a technical artifact of the sequencing pipeline. Strong co-occurrence of HLA alleles, especially DR and DQ, made assigning TCR associations to individual alleles difficult. According to a later genetic analysis, donors in an Asian-associated ancestry cluster had fewer N-insertions in productive TCRs than the approximately 630-donor mean. Specific HLA alleles were associated with 16,951 TCR beta sequences at a false discovery rate of 0.05 in a later analysis. The classifier was reported to diagnose cytomegalovirus status with high specificity and sensitivity in both the original and validation cohorts. Because some donors lacked HLA typing at each locus, the association tests relied only on the typed subset. A further reported finding was that TCR beta sequences accurately predicted the HLA-A and HLA-B alleles for most subjects in the first cohort. Roughly uniform sequencing depth across donors was assumed in presence/absence analyses, although this assumption may not hold.

The chain joins TRBV19 to TRBJ1-5, with no reliable assignment of the D segment. Source material: PBMCs. The TCR sequence derives from a male donor in good health and CMV-seropositive. The bases are TGTGCCAGTAGTTTTGGCCGCGGGATCAGCAATCAGCCCCAGCATTTT. Its protein reads: CASSFGRGISNQPQHF.